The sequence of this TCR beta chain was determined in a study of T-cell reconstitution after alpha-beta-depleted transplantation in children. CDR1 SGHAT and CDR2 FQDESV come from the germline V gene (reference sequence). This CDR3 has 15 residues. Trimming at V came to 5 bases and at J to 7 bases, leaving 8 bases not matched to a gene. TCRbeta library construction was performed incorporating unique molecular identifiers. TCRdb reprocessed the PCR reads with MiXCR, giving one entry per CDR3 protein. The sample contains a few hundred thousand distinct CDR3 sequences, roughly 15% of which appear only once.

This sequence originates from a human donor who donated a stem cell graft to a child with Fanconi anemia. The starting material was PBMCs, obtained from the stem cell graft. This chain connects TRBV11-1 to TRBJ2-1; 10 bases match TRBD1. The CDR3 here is CASSLSTGGRNEQFF. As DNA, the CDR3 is TGTGCCAGCAGCCTTTCGACAGGGGGCCGAAATGAGCAGTTCTTC.